A single sample gave rise to the 14 T cell receptor beta chains below, sequenced in a study of cytomegalovirus exposure and HLA in healthy donors. PCR used 60 Vbeta primers and 13 Jbeta primers. The table came from immunoSEQ multiplex PCR; TCRdb's copy has only in-frame clones and leaves some out. Of about 160,000 clones in the sample, around 68% were seen once. Sequenced input: PBMCs. The receptors were sampled from a woman aged 40 to 50 in good health and CMV-seropositive.

This clone appeared a few times. The chain links TRBV29-1 to TRBJ1-2; D may be TRBD1 (5 bases). The V end was cut by 4 bases, the J end by 5 bases, with 11 bases between. The germline CDR1 and CDR2 sequences are SQVTM and ANQGSEA. This CDR3 has 12 amino acids. CDR3 protein: CSVGGGGYGYTF. The CDR3 nucleotides are TGCAGCGTTGGTGGTGGGGGGTATGGCTACACCTTC.

The rearrangement joins TRBV11-2 to TRBJ1-2; TRBD1 agrees at 7 bases. V was clipped by 5 bases and J by 7 bases; unmatched bases: 7. The CDR3 is 13 amino acids. Germline V lookup: CDR1 SGHAT, CDR2 FQNNGV. CDR3 residues: CASSIDREAGYTF. CDR3 DNA: TGTGCCAGCAGCATCGACAGGGAGGCTGGCTACACCTTC. Based on the CDR3 plus reference TRBV11-2 and TRBJ1-2, the full variable domain is EAGVAQSPRYKIIEKRQSVAFWCNPISGHATLYWYQQILGQGPKLLIQFQNNGVVDDSQLPKDRFSAERLKGVDSTLKIQPAKLEDSAVYLCASSIDREAGYTFGSGTRLTVV.

This clone was observed once. The chain joins TRBV7-9 to TRBJ1-1; unclear D gene. Trimming pared 5 bases from V and 5 bases from J, leaving 15 bases between. The CDR3 runs 14 residues. Germline V gene lookup returns CDR1 SEHNR and CDR2 FQNEAQ (reference sequence). The CDR3 protein is CASSLSRIGTEAFF. CDR3 coding DNA: TGTGCCAGCAGCCTATCCCGGATCGGGACTGAAGCTTTCTTT.

This clone has just one count. The chain uses TRBV7-2 and TRBJ2-4, with 12 bases lining up with TRBD1. Germline V gene lookup returns CDR1 SGHTA and CDR2 FQGNSA. This CDR3 has 15 amino acids. V shed 3 bases and J 7 bases; nucleotides not matched to a gene: 4. The CDR3 region has the DNA TGTGCCAGCAGCTTTGGGGGACAGGGGGCCAACATTCAGTACTTC. It is translated as CASSFGGQGANIQYF.

The gene calls are TRBV28 and TRBJ2-7, with TRBD1 identical over 7 bases. The J segment lost 2 bases and the V segment lost 6 bases, leaving 7 bases of the junction unmatched. Per germline, CDR1 MDHEN and CDR2 SYDVKM. The CDR3 extends over 14 amino acids. The CDR3 sequence is CASRLTGRTYEQYF. For the CDR3, the DNA is TGTGCCAGCAGGTTGACAGGGCGGACCTACGAGCAGTACTTC.

This chain joins TRBV4-3 and TRBJ2-1; TRBD2 agrees at 7 bases. Germline loops: CDR1 LGHNA, CDR2 YSLEER. The CDR3 consists of 16 residues. V lost 0 bases to trimming and J lost 7 bases; unmatched junction nucleotides: 9. This CDR3 is CASSQDSTSALNEQFF. CDR3 sequence (DNA): TGCGCCAGCAGCCAAGATTCTACTAGCGCGTTGAATGAGCAGTTCTTC.

The gene calls are TRBV29-1 and TRBJ2-5; D perhaps matches TRBD2 (7 bases). The V end was cut by 0 bases, the J end by 7 bases, with 12 bases between. Germline V gene sequence: CDR1 SQVTM, CDR2 ANQGSEA. The length of the CDR3 is 13 residues. The DNA for the CDR3 is TGCAGCGTTGAAGAGGGAGGGGGTGGGACCCAGTACTTC. It yields the protein CSVEEGGGGTQYF.

The genes are TRBV2 and TRBJ2-2, with D maybe TRBD1 (7 bases). CDR1 and CDR2 from the germline V gene are SNHLY and FYNNEI. Trimming left V 3 bases short and J 6 bases short, with 11 bases between. The CDR3 runs 14 residues. CDR3 in amino acids: CASSDARGAGELFF. Here the CDR3 DNA reads TGTGCCAGCAGTGACGCCAGGGGGGCCGGGGAGCTGTTTTTT.

The chain recombines TRBV27 with TRBJ1-4; TRBD1 aligns across 8 bases. From germline, CDR1 is MNHEY and CDR2 SMNVEV (reference sequence). The ends lost 5 bases at V and 8 bases at J; junction bases unmatched: 7. CDR3 length equals 14 residues. The CDR3 is CASSHGTGREKLFF. CDR3 nucleotides: TGTGCCAGCAGTCATGGGACAGGAAGGGAAAAACTGTTTTTT. Together with reference TRBV27 and TRBJ1-4, the CDR3 gives the full variable domain: EAQVTQNPRYLITVTGKKLTVTCSQNMNHEYMSWYRQDPGLGLRQIYYSMNVEVTDKGDVPEGYKVSRKEKRNFPLILESPSPNQTSLYFCASSHGTGREKLFFGSGTQLSVL.

V is TRBV19 and J is TRBJ1-4, with unresolved D. Per the germline V gene, CDR1 is LNHDA and CDR2 is SQIVND (reference sequence). The V and J ends lost 5 bases and 5 bases respectively, with 12 bases between them. This CDR3 spans 14 amino acids. In DNA form, the CDR3 reads TGTGCCAGTAGTGTCGGGATCAGGAATGAAAAACTGTTTTTT. Amino acids: CASSVGIRNEKLFF.

This chain uses TRBV9 with TRBJ1-1; 7 bases line up with TRBD1. This CDR3 spans 13 amino acids. Unmatched junction bases numbered 0, after V lost 1 base and J lost 3 bases. Germline-derived CDR1 and CDR2 are SGDLS and YYNGEE. This chain's CDR3 is CASSVQGDTEAFF. The CDR3 bases are TGTGCCAGCAGCGTACAGGGGGACACTGAAGCTTTCTTT.

This clone was observed a handful of times. The chain carries TRBV29-1 and TRBJ2-1; D gene unclear. Germline V gives CDR1 SQVTM, CDR2 ANQGSEA. The CDR3 is 13 amino acids. Trimming left V 4 bases short and J 3 bases short, with 10 bases between. This chain's CDR3 is CSVVGRFYNEQFF. The CDR3 region has the DNA TGCAGCGTTGTAGGCAGGTTCTACAATGAGCAGTTCTTC.

The V call is TRBV18, the J call TRBJ1-1; maybe TRBD1 (5 bases). The CDR3 covers 13 residues. The germline V gene encodes CDR1 KGHSH and CDR2 LQKENI. V lost 2 bases to trimming and J lost 7 bases, with 11 bases between them. The CDR3 nucleotides read TGTGCCAGCTCACCAGGGGGGTCGGTTGAAGCTTTCTTT. It encodes CASSPGGSVEAFF.

This clone was observed a few times. CDR3 region: CASSQDDRQGLAKNIQYF. The CDR3 DNA is TGCGCCAGCAGCCAAGATGATCGACAGGGGCTAGCCAAAAACATTCAGTACTTC. The chain combines TRBV4-1 with TRBJ2-4; 8 nucleotides line up with TRBD1. This CDR3 contains 18 residues. Losses at the gene ends were 0 bases for V and 0 bases for J; bases not matched to a gene: 7. The V gene's germline CDR1 is MGHRA and CDR2 YSYEKL.